This TCR beta chain was found in a study of T cell responses to AZD1222 COVID-19 vaccine (dated by TCRdb to the early 2020s). For context, the study as a whole: A total of 240 or so trial participants underwent TCR sequencing, of whom about 200 had received two doses of AZD1222 and roughly 26 had received two doses of the MenACWY control vaccine. Trial participants were enrolled into age subgroups of 18-55, 56-69 and 70-plus years, which contained about 150, 28 and 57 TCR-sequenced participants, respectively. What the work shows at the level of the full study, not this receptor alone: No day 14 peak-response samples were available, so repertoires were characterized only after the peak T cell response. Reportedly, almost half of the unique spike-specific TCRs recognized epitopes lying outside the regions that are mutated in the B.1.351 and B.1.1.7 variants. Only five or six AZD1222 recipients were SARS-CoV-2 seropositive at baseline, limiting conclusions about previously exposed vaccinees. Vaccine-associated CD4 TCRs spanned the whole spike protein, with dominant responses in regions 160-218 and 743-854. In the small 56-69-year group, the increase in depth fell short of significance, most likely because of low power. After two AZD1222 doses, spike-specific TCR breadth and depth were significantly higher than at day 0 and than in MenACWY recipients. Most participants were white British and females outnumbered males, and the authors suggested that clonal diversity may have been underestimated.

Reading the label with the study, this specimen's time point is: about 28 days (+/-7) after the second vaccine dose. AZD1222 recipients whose second dose came at about 4 weeks and those whose second dose came at about 12 weeks were combined into one group, since spike-specific TCR depth and breadth did not differ between the two schedules. The vaccinee samples were drawn from two UK trials, COV001 and COV002, one of which was a single-blind randomized controlled phase 2/3 trial testing AZD1222 (ChAdOx1 nCoV-19) in healthy adults. Trial participant PBMC samples were collected at day 0 and day 28 after the second dose for TCRbeta chain sequencing. The CDR3 regions of human TCRbeta chains were analyzed by immunosequencing. In the paper's pipeline: Repertoire TCRs were matched against a reference library of SARS-CoV-2-specific TCRs generated with the MIRA antigen-specificity platform. Breadth was defined as the fraction of unique TCRs that were SARS-CoV-2-associated, and depth was defined as the fraction of total T cells that were SARS-CoV-2-associated. Using the MIRA data, each spike-specific TCR was mapped to the spike region that the TCR reacts to and placed in a CD4 or CD8 class. Log10-transformed breadth and depth values were compared by one-way ANOVA with Sidak's multiple comparisons tests. TCRdb limited this immuneACCESS table to in-frame rearrangements with V and J called. A share of clones is missing; checked studies link under half to unresolved V genes, and the rest is unexplained. D and trimming were read from the DNA, whereas the V and J calls and clone size are those reported in that table. In all, the sample holds roughly 150,000 clones, and about 89% of those were seen once. Just over 9% of the sample rests with the top ten.

V was cut back by 6 bases and J by 4 bases, leaving a gap of 12 bases between them. Spanning cysteine to phenylalanine, the CDR3 consists of 13 amino acids. Just CDR3 DNA is preserved here, 39 bases in frame from base 1. In the case of this clone: The antigen it binds to is not known. Base-call qualities are not available, and no considerably larger clone is one nucleotide away.

The receptor chain draws on TRBV12-3 or TRBV12-4 and TRBJ1-2; TRBD1 is a weak D gene call, 6 bases matching. The TCR originated in an adult who received the AZD1222 COVID-19 vaccine. The sample consisted of peripheral blood, taken 28 days after the second AZD1222 dose. The CDR3 reads as follows: CASSQTGSYGYTF. The nucleotides read TGTGCCAGCAGCCAAACAGGGTCCTATGGCTACACCTTC.